This TCR beta chain was captured by sequencing in a study of blood T cell repertoires in COVID-19. Trimming stripped 4 bases from V and 8 bases from J, with 14 bases between. Germline assignment: CDR1 LGHDT and CDR2 YNNKEL (reference sequence). This CDR3 has 13 residues. Measured with immunoSEQ multiplex PCR; TCRdb has only the in-frame clones, and not every one. The sample has fewer than 350,000 clones; roughly 93% are singletons. This clone was found a few times. The V gene is TRBV3-1 (or the pseudogene TRBV3-2), the J gene TRBJ1-2, with a tentative D call TRBD1 (5 bases). The material sequenced was PBMCs or T cells enriched from blood (not recorded which). This TCR came from a middle-aged woman with acute COVID-19. CDR3 sequence reads: CASSRTDKGGYTF. The DNA of the CDR3 is TGTGCCAGCAGCCGCACCGATAAGGGGGGCTACACCTTC.